The source of this T cell receptor beta chain is a study of human thymus T cells. Thymic material originated from resections removed in the course of corrective heart surgery. Per germline, CDR1 GTSNPN and CDR2 SVGIG (reference sequence). The CDR3 sequence is 16 residues long. V was pared by 5 bases and J by 2 bases, with 6 bases of the junction left unmatched. Clones were read by immunoSEQ multiplex PCR, and TCRdb kept only the in-frame ones, dropping some. The repertoire includes around 120,000 clones, around 95% of them detected once, and 0.02% to 0.025% sits in the top ten. This sequence originates from a boy younger than two with a congenital heart defect but otherwise immunologically healthy. The chain combines TRBV30 with TRBJ2-3; the match to TRBD2 covers 14 bases. The sequenced sample was thymus tissue. The CDR3 loop reads CAWGTSGGPSTDTQYF. The CDR3 DNA reads as TGTGCCTGGGGGACTAGCGGGGGACCTTCCACAGATACGCAGTATTTT.